Listed below are T cell receptor beta chains from one sample, sequenced in a study of blood T cell repertoires in COVID-19. Sequencing was performed with immunoSEQ multiplex PCR; in TCRdb, only in-frame clones are kept and a portion is missing. This sample yields 93,000 or so clones, of which roughly 90% are seen a single time; roughly 3.6% belongs to the top ten. Sequencing input: peripheral blood. Receptor source: a woman aged 55-69 years with acute or convalescent COVID-19. Both conserved end residues are part of each CDR3. The order of the fields is clone size, J gene, V gene, D gene, CDR3 protein, CDR3 DNA. D genes are given only for firm matches. Clone size is given for some rows only: seen once, a few or many times, or a class if the clone is expanded.

clone size: .; J gene: TRBJ2-7; V gene: TRBV7-9; D gene: .; CDR3 protein: CASSLGLGYIFEQYF; CDR3 DNA: TGTGCCAGCAGCTTAGGACTAGGCTATATCTTCGAGCAGTACTTC
clone size: .; J gene: TRBJ2-1; V gene: TRBV19; D gene: TRBD2; CDR3 protein: CASSIGLAGAGDEQFF; CDR3 DNA: TGTGCCAGTAGTATTGGGCTAGCGGGAGCTGGGGATGAGCAGTTCTTC
clone size: .; J gene: TRBJ2-1; V gene: TRBV2; D gene: TRBD1; CDR3 protein: CASSVQTGGDEQFF; CDR3 DNA: TGTGCCAGCAGTGTCCAGACAGGGGGGGATGAGCAGTTCTTC
clone size: .; J gene: TRBJ1-2; V gene: TRBV6-5; D gene: .; CDR3 protein: CASSPGRGGDTF; CDR3 DNA: TGTGCCAGCAGCCCCGGACGAGGAGGAGACACCTTC
clone size: few; J gene: TRBJ1-1; V gene: TRBV29-1; D gene: .; CDR3 protein: CSVEPVNTEAFF; CDR3 DNA: TGCAGCGTTGAACCGGTGAACACTGAAGCTTTCTTT
clone size: .; J gene: TRBJ2-7; V gene: TRBV5-5; D gene: TRBD1; CDR3 protein: CASSFRQGDRSPYEQYF; CDR3 DNA: TGTGCCAGCAGCTTCCGACAGGGGGATCGGTCCCCCTACGAGCAGTACTTC
clone size: .; J gene: TRBJ2-1; V gene: TRBV5-3; D gene: TRBD2; CDR3 protein: CARSLAGGGAGRTYNEQFF; CDR3 DNA: TGTGCCAGAAGCTTGGCCGGTGGGGGAGCGGGGCGGACCTACAATGAGCAGTTCTTC
clone size: .; J gene: TRBJ2-1; V gene: TRBV6-1; D gene: .; CDR3 protein: CASSEAGLLSEQFF; CDR3 DNA: TGTGCCAGCAGTGAAGCGGGACTCCTTAGTGAGCAGTTCTTC
clone size: .; J gene: TRBJ2-1; V gene: TRBV9; D gene: TRBD2; CDR3 protein: CASSQGLDYHNEQFF; CDR3 DNA: TGTGCCAGCAGCCAGGGACTAGACTATCACAATGAGCAGTTCTTC
clone size: once; J gene: TRBJ1-1; V gene: TRBV10-3; D gene: TRBD1; CDR3 protein: CAISPLGTAVNTEAFF; CDR3 DNA: TGTGCCATCAGTCCCCTCGGGACAGCAGTGAACACTGAAGCTTTCTTT
clone size: .; J gene: TRBJ2-5; V gene: TRBV5-1; D gene: .; CDR3 protein: CASSLQGGGQETQYF; CDR3 DNA: TGCGCCAGCAGCTTGCAGGGGGGCGGACAAGAGACCCAGTACTTC
clone size: .; J gene: TRBJ2-7; V gene: TRBV12-3/TRBV12-4; D gene: .; CDR3 protein: CASSFADAYEQYF; CDR3 DNA: TGTGCCAGCAGTTTTGCGGATGCCTACGAGCAGTACTTC
clone size: once; J gene: TRBJ1-1; V gene: TRBV28; D gene: TRBD1; CDR3 protein: CASSIPGQGSAFF; CDR3 DNA: TGTGCCAGCAGTATTCCGGGACAGGGGTCAGCTTTCTTT
clone size: .; J gene: TRBJ2-2; V gene: TRBV20-1; D gene: .; CDR3 protein: CSASKTGVTGELFF; CDR3 DNA: TGCAGTGCTAGTAAGACAGGAGTCACCGGGGAGCTGTTTTTT
clone size: .; J gene: TRBJ1-4; V gene: TRBV15; D gene: TRBD1; CDR3 protein: CATSVRPGQRNEKLFF; CDR3 DNA: TGTGCCACCAGCGTGCGACCGGGACAGAGAAATGAAAAACTGTTTTTT
clone size: once; J gene: TRBJ1-2; V gene: TRBV5-6; D gene: .; CDR3 protein: CASSPYGGSNYGYTF; CDR3 DNA: TGTGCCAGCAGCCCCTATGGCGGGAGTAACTATGGCTACACCTTC
clone size: .; J gene: TRBJ1-2; V gene: TRBV7-3; D gene: .; CDR3 protein: CASSLVAGEGGYTF; CDR3 DNA: TGTGCCAGCAGCTTAGTGGCAGGGGAGGGCGGCTACACCTTC
clone size: .; J gene: TRBJ1-1; V gene: TRBV30; D gene: .; CDR3 protein: CAWRRQGPAEAFF; CDR3 DNA: TGTGCCTGGAGACGGCAGGGCCCCGCTGAAGCTTTCTTT
clone size: .; J gene: TRBJ1-1; V gene: TRBV7-9; D gene: .; CDR3 protein: CASSLGGRYTEAFF; CDR3 DNA: TGTGCCAGCAGCTTAGGAGGGCGGTACACTGAAGCTTTCTTT
clone size: .; J gene: TRBJ1-4; V gene: TRBV6-5; D gene: .; CDR3 protein: CASERDANEKLFF; CDR3 DNA: TGTGCCAGCGAGAGGGATGCTAATGAAAAACTGTTTTTT
clone size: .; J gene: TRBJ2-1; V gene: TRBV10-1; D gene: .; CDR3 protein: CASSESTLAPYNEQFF; CDR3 DNA: TGCGCCAGCAGTGAGTCAACTCTAGCCCCGTACAATGAGCAGTTCTTC